This T cell receptor beta chain emerged from a study of radiotherapy plus CTLA-4 blockade in lung cancer. Across the study: For less than 20% of patients, objective responses occurred, and approximately 31% had disease control.

Trimming shortened V by 3 bases and J by 9 bases, and 15 bases separated the two germline ends. The CDR3 loop spans 14 amino acids. In germline, CDR1 is LGHNA, CDR2 YNFKEQ. Libraries were prepared by immunoSEQ multiplex PCR; TCRdb keeps only in-frame clonotypes and omits some of them. This sample carries 55,000 to 70,000 clones, over 75% of them seen once, and the ten largest clones take 15% to 20%. V is TRBV4-2 and J is TRBJ2-1; tentatively, D is TRBD2 (5 bases). The sequence came from a human donor with non-small cell lung cancer who had a complete response to radiotherapy plus ipilimumab. Sample: peripheral blood, taken from a patient treated with radiotherapy plus ipilimumab. CDR3 amino acids: CASSQSGPASEQFF. The CDR3 DNA reads as TGTGCCAGCAGCCAGAGCGGACCAGCCAGTGAGCAGTTCTTC.